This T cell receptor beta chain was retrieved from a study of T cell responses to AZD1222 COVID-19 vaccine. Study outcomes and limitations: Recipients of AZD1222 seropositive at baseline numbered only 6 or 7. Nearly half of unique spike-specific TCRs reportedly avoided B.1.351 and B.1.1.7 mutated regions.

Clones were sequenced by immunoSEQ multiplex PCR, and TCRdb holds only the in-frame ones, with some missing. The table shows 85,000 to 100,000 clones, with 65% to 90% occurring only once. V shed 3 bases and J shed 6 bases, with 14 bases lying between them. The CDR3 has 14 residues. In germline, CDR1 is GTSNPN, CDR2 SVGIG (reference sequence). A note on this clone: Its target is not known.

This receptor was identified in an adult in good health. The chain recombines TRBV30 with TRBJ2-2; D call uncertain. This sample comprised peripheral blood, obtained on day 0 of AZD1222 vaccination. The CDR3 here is CAWSAALGSGELFF. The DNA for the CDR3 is TGTGCCTGGAGCGCGGCCCTAGGCTCCGGGGAGCTGTTTTTT. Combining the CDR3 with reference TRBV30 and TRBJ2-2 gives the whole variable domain SQTIHQWPATLVQPVGSPLSLECTVEGTSNPNLYWYRQAAGRGLQLLFYSVGIGQISSEVPQNLSASRPQDRQFILSSKKLLLSDSGFYLCAWSAALGSGELFFGEGSRLTVL.